The 29 T cell receptor beta chains in this list originate from one sample, sequenced in a study of CD8 T cells in ankylosing spondylitis. TCRdb reanalysed the 5' RACE reads using MiXCR and keeps one entry per CDR3 protein. The data hold fewer than 350,000 distinct CDR3 sequences, with under 14% observed a single time. The sequenced sample was blood, either unsorted or a sorted T cell fraction (not recorded which). The source is a female donor with ankylosing spondylitis or in good health (not recorded which).

This clonotype appeared many times. The chain has TRBV12-3 or TRBV12-4 and TRBJ1-1; D possibly corresponds to TRBD1 (5 bases). The V end was cut by 3 bases, the J end by 4 bases, with 12 bases between. This CDR3 has 14 amino acids. DNA for the CDR3: TGTGCCAGCAGTTTGAAGATCGGGGCCACTGAAGCTTTCTTT. As protein: CASSLKIGATEAFF.

V gene TRBV18 combines with J gene TRBJ2-3; D is unresolved. Germline V gene data show CDR1 as KGHSH and CDR2 as LQKENI. The CDR3 loop spans 17 amino acids. The V end lost 2 bases, the J end lost 0 bases, and 15 bases lay between the germline ends. CDR3 sequence (DNA): TGTGCCAGCTCACCATATCAAGGGAAAACTAGCACAGATACGCAGTATTTT. Its protein is CASSPYQGKTSTDTQYF.

The gene calls are TRBV5-1 and TRBJ2-1; 13 bases are shared with TRBD2. Germline V lookup: CDR1 SGHRS, CDR2 YFSETQ. The V and J ends lost 4 bases and 6 bases, in that order; junction bases with no gene match: 4. CDR3 size: 15 residues. The chain's CDR3 is CASSDTSGRANEQFF. DNA of the CDR3: TGCGCCAGCAGCGATACTAGCGGGAGGGCCAATGAGCAGTTCTTC.

The V gene is TRBV7-2, the J gene TRBJ1-6; 7 bases agree with TRBD1. Per germline, CDR1 SGHTA and CDR2 FQGNSA. The CDR3 consists of 16 residues. V gave up 5 bases and J gave up 9 bases; unmatched junction bases: 13. DNA of the CDR3: TGTGCCAGCAGCCCCATAGCGACAGGGCAGGGTTCACCCCTCCACTTT. Its translation is CASSPIATGQGSPLHF.

The chain has TRBV28 and TRBJ2-1; 13 bases are shared with TRBD2. CDR3 size: 19 residues. Germline V gene sequence: CDR1 MDHEN, CDR2 SYDVKM. The V segment lost 1 base and the J segment 4 bases; nucleotides outside the gene matches: 10. The CDR3 protein is CASSLFLGLAGRLYNEQFF. The CDR3 region has the DNA TGTGCCAGCAGTTTATTCCTGGGACTAGCGGGGCGTTTGTACAATGAGCAGTTCTTC.

There are many counts of this clonotype. The rearrangement uses TRBV20-1 and TRBJ1-5; D gene ambiguous. The CDR3 has 15 amino acids. V lost 1 base and J lost 3, with 13 bases in between. Germline V gene lookup returns CDR1 DFQATT and CDR2 SNEGSKA (reference sequence). CDR3 in DNA: TGCAGTGCTAGAGGGGGTCAAATAATCAATCAGCCCCAGCATTTT. It is translated as CSARGGQIINQPQHF.

This chain joins TRBV3-1 and TRBJ2-7; the match to TRBD1 covers 8 bases. This CDR3 spans 12 amino acids. The germline V gene has CDR1 LGHDT and CDR2 YNNKEL (reference sequence). Losses at the gene ends were 4 bases for V and 6 bases for J; bases not matched to a gene: 2. CDR3: CASSRQGFEQYF. The CDR3 DNA sequence: TGTGCCAGCAGCCGACAGGGGTTCGAGCAGTACTTC.

The table lists this clonotype with a few counts. V gene TRBV7-2 combines with J gene TRBJ2-7; D is unclear. The CDR3 consists of 12 residues. The germline CDR1 and CDR2 sequences are SGHTA and FQGNSA. Trimming removed 5 bases at V and 9 bases at J, with 14 bases between. CDR3 in amino acids: CASSPSRYGQYF. In nucleotides, the CDR3 is TGTGCCAGCAGCCCCAGCAGGTATGGGCAGTACTTC.

This clonotype was recorded many times. An end of the junction differs from the germline gene, which may be a read error. This chain links TRBV7-7 with TRBJ2-5; weak D call: TRBD1 (6 bases). The length of the CDR3 is 13 residues. Germline CDR1 SSHAT, CDR2 FNYEAQ (reference sequence). This chain's CDR3 is CASSFRGLGTQYF. In DNA, the CDR3 is TGTGCTAGCAGCTTCAGGGGCTTAGGGACCCAGTACTTC.

The rearrangement joins TRBV20-1 to TRBJ1-5; 11 bases are shared with TRBD1. CDR1 is DFQATT, CDR2 SNEGSKA, per germline (reference sequence). The V and J ends lost 0 bases and 0 bases, in that order; junction bases with no gene match: 4. The CDR3 sequence is 17 residues long. The CDR3 loop reads CSARDSGTGGSNQPQHF. The CDR3 DNA reads as TGCAGTGCTAGAGACTCCGGGACAGGGGGTAGCAATCAGCCCCAGCATTTT.

This clonotype was counted ten times or more. The V and J genes are TRBV5-1 and TRBJ2-3, with 12 bases that match TRBD2. The V gene end was trimmed by 4 bases and the J gene end by 2 bases; junction bases not matched to a gene: 11. Germline assignment: CDR1 SGHRS and CDR2 YFSETQ. The length of the CDR3 is 18 residues. In DNA form, the CDR3 reads TGCGCCAGCAGCGAACTGAGACTAGCGGGGGCTCTCACAGATACGCAGTATTTT. Translated, it gives CASSELRLAGALTDTQYF.

The rearrangement joins TRBV30 to TRBJ2-7; D is unclear. Germline loops: CDR1 GTSNPN, CDR2 SVGIG (reference sequence). Trimming removed 3 bases from V and 0 bases from J, with 6 bases in between. CDR3 length equals 12 residues. CDR3 sequence reads: CAWRDLSYEQYF. DNA for the CDR3: TGTGCCTGGAGGGACCTCTCCTACGAGCAGTACTTC.

The chain combines TRBV10-3 with TRBJ2-2; 8 nucleotides match TRBD1. The CDR3 covers 17 residues. Germline loops: CDR1 ENHRY, CDR2 SYGVKD. Unmatched junction bases numbered 15, after V lost 6 bases and J lost 6 bases. CDR3 coding DNA: TGTGCCATCAGCGGTTCTTTGGACAGGGAGGTCCCCGGGGAGCTGTTTTTT. Residues: CAISGSLDREVPGELFF.

The chain has TRBV13 and TRBJ2-1, with D tentatively TRBD1 (6 bases). This CDR3 has 16 residues. V gave up 6 bases and J gave up 4 bases, with 19 bases separating them. From germline, CDR1 is PRHDT and CDR2 FYEKMQ (reference sequence). CDR3 nucleotide sequence: TGTGCCAGCAGTGCCCCCAGACAGGACCGTTACAATGAGCAGTTCTTC. This gives the protein CASSAPRQDRYNEQFF.

This clonotype was seen many times. The CDR3 DNA sequence: TGTGCCAGCAGTTACGGCCGCAGCAGGGCGAACACTGAAGCTTTCTTT. As protein: CASSYGRSRANTEAFF. This chain connects TRBV6-5 to TRBJ1-1; a possible D gene is TRBD1 (5 bases). This CDR3 is built from 16 residues. V lost 2 bases, J lost 1 base, and 14 bases lay in between. CDR1 and CDR2 from the germline V gene are MNHEY and SVGAGI.

There are many counts of this clonotype. The V call is TRBV29-1, the J call TRBJ2-3; 8 bases are shared with TRBD1. Trimming removed 5 bases from V and 9 bases from J; junction bases left unmatched: 7. The CDR3 contains 12 residues. CDR1 SQVTM and CDR2 ANQGSEA come from the germline V gene. CDR3 nucleotides: TGCAGCGTTTCACTACAGGGGGAAACGCAGTATTTT. Amino acids: CSVSLQGETQYF.

This rearrangement joins TRBV30 to TRBJ2-7; perhaps TRBD2 as D (6 bases). There are 15 residues in the CDR3. The V gene lost 0 bases and the J gene lost 4 bases, with 16 bases spanning the gap. CDR1 is GTSNPN and CDR2 is SVGIG in the germline V gene (reference sequence). The CDR3 bases are TGTGCCTGGAGTGTCCGGGAGCTGAGGTATTACGAGCAGTACTTC. Protein sequence: CAWSVRELRYYEQYF.

The rearrangement links TRBV11-2 to TRBJ2-1; weak D call: TRBD2 (5 bases). This CDR3 contains 12 residues. The germline V gene encodes CDR1 SGHAT and CDR2 FQNNGV. Trimming stripped 3 bases from V and 10 bases from J, with 10 bases between. CDR3: CASSFGVVEQFF. In nucleotides, the CDR3 is TGTGCCAGCAGCTTCGGGGTCGTCGAGCAGTTCTTC.

This clonotype was observed many times. This sequence joins TRBV7-2 and TRBJ2-7, with D unclear. Germline values: CDR1 SGHTA, CDR2 FQGNSA. The CDR3 has 15 residues. Between the trimmed V and J ends, which lost 3 bases and 6 bases, there was a span of 18 bases. The CDR3 DNA sequence: TGTGCCAGCAGCTTTTTGGGGATTCTCTACTTCGAGCAGTACTTC. Protein: CASSFLGILYFEQYF.

This clonotype was observed many times. The rearrangement joins TRBV7-9 to TRBJ2-3; the D is unclear. The CDR3 is 14 residues long. Germline V gives CDR1 SEHNR, CDR2 FQNEAQ (reference sequence). V gave up 3 bases and J gave up 0 bases, with 7 bases separating them. As DNA, the CDR3 is TGTGCCAGCAGCTTCACCGGCAGCACAGATACGCAGTATTTT. Translating it yields CASSFTGSTDTQYF.

This clonotype was counted ten times or more. The chain is built from TRBV20-1 and TRBJ2-5, with D perhaps matching TRBD1 (6 bases). This CDR3 has 15 residues. V dropped 4 bases and J dropped 5 bases, with 20 bases sitting between them. Germline CDR1 and CDR2: DFQATT and SNEGSKA (reference sequence). CDR3 sequence reads: CSAKVTGIGLETQYF. The CDR3 nucleotides are TGCAGTGCTAAAGTAACAGGGATCGGTTTGGAGACCCAGTACTTC.

In this sample, this clonotype turned up many times. A junction end diverges from the germline sequence, so it may reflect a read error. V usage is TRBV27 and J usage is TRBJ2-7; no firm D call. Germline-derived CDR1 and CDR2 are MNHEY and SMNVEV (reference sequence). The CDR3 is made up of 13 amino acids. CDR3 amino acids: CASSSSVAYGQYF. CDR3 DNA: TGTGCCAGCAGTTCCTCGGTAGCCTACGGGCAGTACTTC.

At least ten counts were recorded for this clonotype. V is TRBV5-1 and J is TRBJ1-2, with D possibly TRBD1 on 5 matching bases. CDR3 length equals 15 residues. The V gene lost 0 bases and the J gene lost 5 bases, with 14 bases spanning the gap. Germline V gene sequence: CDR1 SGHRS, CDR2 YFSETQ. CDR3 nucleotide sequence: TGCGCCAGCAGCTTGGCCAGGGCGGTTGGATATGGCTACACCTTC. Residues: CASSLARAVGYGYTF.

Many counts were recorded for this clonotype. This chain connects TRBV28 to TRBJ1-2; 10 bases agree with TRBD1. CDR1 is MDHEN, CDR2 SYDVKM, per germline. After removal of 5 bases from V and 8 bases from J, the junction contained 11 bases not matched to a gene. The CDR3 extends over 15 amino acids. Here the CDR3 DNA reads TGTGCCAGCAGTCCTGGGACAGGGGTTTGGGAGGGCTACACCTTC. It is translated as CASSPGTGVWEGYTF.

This clonotype occurred many times. The chain combines TRBV12-3 or TRBV12-4 with TRBJ1-5; D call uncertain. The CDR3 extends over 16 amino acids. The V end was cut by 5 bases, the J end by 1 base, with 15 bases between. This CDR3 reads CASSPSDGVSNQPQHF. The CDR3 DNA is TGTGCCAGCAGTCCATCGGACGGGGTAAGCAATCAGCCCCAGCATTTT.

This clonotype was picked up many times. This rearrangement joins TRBV7-2 to TRBJ1-3; TRBD1 is a possible D gene (5 bases). The V gene lost 6 bases and the J gene lost 4 bases, with 16 bases spanning the gap. The CDR3 has 15 amino acids. Germline V CDR1 and CDR2: SGHTA, FQGNSA. The CDR3 DNA reads as TGTGCCAGCAGATCACCCGGGACGAGAGGAAACACCATATATTTT. It yields the protein CASRSPGTRGNTIYF.

There are many counts of this clonotype. The chain links TRBV13 to TRBJ2-3, with D maybe TRBD1 (6 bases). Germline CDR1 and CDR2: PRHDT and FYEKMQ (reference sequence). This CDR3 has 16 amino acids. V shed 6 bases and J shed 4 bases, with 20 bases lying between them. The CDR3 region is CASRPQQGLMPDTQYF. The CDR3 DNA reads TGTGCCAGCAGGCCACAACAGGGTCTCATGCCAGATACGCAGTATTTT.

In its sample, this clonotype was seen many times. The chain joins TRBV12-3 or TRBV12-4 to TRBJ2-2; 7 bases align to TRBD1. The CDR3 covers 13 residues. Unmatched junction bases numbered 4, after V lost 6 bases and J lost 6 bases. CDR3 amino acids: CASRQGNPGELFF. CDR3 in DNA: TGTGCCAGCAGACAGGGGAATCCCGGGGAGCTGTTTTTT.

This clonotype was counted ten times or more. J is TRBJ1-2 and V is TRBV29-1; perhaps TRBD1 as D (5 bases). The length of the CDR3 is 13 residues. Germline CDR1 is SQVTM and CDR2 is ANQGSEA. V was cut by 4 bases and J by 1 base, with 10 bases left in between. The CDR3 DNA reads as TGCAGCGTTGCCCGTGACAGTAACTATGGCTACACCTTC. It is translated as CSVARDSNYGYTF.